Reported below is one T cell receptor beta chain. The target antigen is unknown. The PCR made use of 60 Vbeta and 13 Jbeta primers. Produced via immunoSEQ multiplex PCR; TCRdb's table is partial and in-frame only. The sample shows some 87,000 clones, roughly three quarters of them seen only once. Germline CDR1 SGHDT, CDR2 YYEEEE. With V trimmed by 0 bases and J by 4 bases, 1 base remained unmatched. The CDR3 is 14 amino acids. This record comes from a study of cytomegalovirus exposure and HLA in healthy donors. Whole-study results and caveats: Analyzed later, most CMV-associated TCR beta chains appeared HLA-restricted. Within an earlier analysis, most TCR beta V segments proved productive either about 90% or about 30% of the time.

This clonotype originated in a man aged 25-45 years in good health and CMV-seronegative. Input material: PBMCs. The V gene is TRBV5-6, the J gene TRBJ1-2, with TRBD1 matching 9 bases. The CDR3 reads CASSLEQGAYGYTF. The CDR3 DNA reads as TGTGCCAGCAGCTTGGAACAGGGGGCCTATGGCTACACCTTC.